The T cell receptor beta chain under discussion was sequenced for a study of shared clonotypes between healthy human individuals. This CDR3 has 13 residues. V shed 8 bases and J 9 bases; nucleotides not matched to a gene: 12. The method was immunoSEQ multiplex PCR; TCRdb's version includes in-frame clones alone and lacks a portion of them. In the table there are some 2,100,000 clones, approximately 94% of which are singletons. This sequence was found in a young man in good health. The sample taken for sequencing was naive CD4+ T cells sorted from blood. Subset of the sample: CD45RA+ positively selected. The chain joins TRBV23-1 to TRBJ2-5; 7 bases align to TRBD1. TRBV23-1 qualifies as an ORF whose function is uncertain. As DNA, the CDR3 is TGCGCCAGCTCCTCCCAGGGGGTTGGGGCCCAGTACTTC. Translated: CASSSQGVGAQYF.